This T cell receptor (beta chain) was captured in a study of T cell repertoires in cytomegalovirus infection. TCRdb processed the reads anew with MiXCR; each CDR3 protein has one entry. The sample lists 680,000 or so distinct CDR3 sequences; about 40% were seen once. The sample consisted of PBMCs. The receptor was isolated from a human donor in good health (CMV status not recorded). Some clones in this sample may be carry-over from other donors' samples.

As DNA, the CDR3 is TGCGCCAGCAGCCAAGCCGCGGGAGTCGGGACCGGGGAGCTGTTTTTT. Amino acid sequence: CASSQAAGVGTGELFF. V gene TRBV5-1 combines with J gene TRBJ2-2; 7 bases are shared with TRBD2. The V and J ends lost 4 bases and 5 bases, in that order; junction bases with no gene match: 11. From germline, CDR1 is SGHRS and CDR2 YFSETQ. The CDR3 has 16 amino acids.